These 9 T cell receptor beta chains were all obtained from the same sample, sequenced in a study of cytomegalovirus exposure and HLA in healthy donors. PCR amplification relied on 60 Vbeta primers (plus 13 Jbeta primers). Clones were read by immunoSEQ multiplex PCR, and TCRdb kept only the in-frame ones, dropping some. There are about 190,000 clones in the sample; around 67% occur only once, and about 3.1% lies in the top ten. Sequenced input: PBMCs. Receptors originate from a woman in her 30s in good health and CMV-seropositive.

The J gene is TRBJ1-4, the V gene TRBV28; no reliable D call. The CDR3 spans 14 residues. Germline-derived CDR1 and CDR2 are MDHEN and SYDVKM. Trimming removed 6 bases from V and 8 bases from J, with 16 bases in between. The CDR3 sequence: CASSKELGREKLFF. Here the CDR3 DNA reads TGTGCCAGCAGCAAGGAGCTGGGTCGGGAAAAACTGTTTTTT.

CDR3 sequence (DNA): TGCAGCGTCGCCCATAACAGGGTCAGCTCCTACAATGAGCAGTTCTTC. Amino acids: CSVAHNRVSSYNEQFF. This chain connects TRBV29-1 to TRBJ2-1; a possible D gene is TRBD1 (6 bases). Germline lookup yields CDR1 SQVTM and CDR2 ANQGSEA. V lost 6 bases, J lost 0 bases, and 18 bases lay in between. This CDR3 comprises 16 residues.

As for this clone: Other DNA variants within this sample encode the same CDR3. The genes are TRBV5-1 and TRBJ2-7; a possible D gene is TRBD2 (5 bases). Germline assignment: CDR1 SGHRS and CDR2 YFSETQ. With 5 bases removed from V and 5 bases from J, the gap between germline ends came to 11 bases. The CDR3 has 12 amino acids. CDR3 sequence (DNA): TGCGCCAGCAGTCCCGGGATCCACGAGCAGTACTTC. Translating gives CASSPGIHEQYF.

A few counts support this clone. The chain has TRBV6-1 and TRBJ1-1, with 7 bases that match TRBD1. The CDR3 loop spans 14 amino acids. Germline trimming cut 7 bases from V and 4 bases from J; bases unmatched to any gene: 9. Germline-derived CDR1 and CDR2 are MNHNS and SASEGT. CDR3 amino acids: CASTITGVGTEAFF. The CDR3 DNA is TGTGCCAGCACCATCACAGGGGTAGGCACTGAAGCTTTCTTT.

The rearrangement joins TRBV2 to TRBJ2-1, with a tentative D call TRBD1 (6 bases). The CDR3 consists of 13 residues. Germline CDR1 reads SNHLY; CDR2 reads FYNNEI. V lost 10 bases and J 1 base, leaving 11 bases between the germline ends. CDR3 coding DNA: TGTGCCATCACAGGGCTATCCTACAATGAGCAGTTCTTC. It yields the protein CAITGLSYNEQFF.

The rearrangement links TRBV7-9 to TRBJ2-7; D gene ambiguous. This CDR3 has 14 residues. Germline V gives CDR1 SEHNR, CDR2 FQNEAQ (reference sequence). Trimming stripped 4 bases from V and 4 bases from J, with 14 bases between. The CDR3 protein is CASSSYSTVYEQYF. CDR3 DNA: TGTGCCAGCAGCTCCTATTCGACTGTGTACGAGCAGTACTTC.

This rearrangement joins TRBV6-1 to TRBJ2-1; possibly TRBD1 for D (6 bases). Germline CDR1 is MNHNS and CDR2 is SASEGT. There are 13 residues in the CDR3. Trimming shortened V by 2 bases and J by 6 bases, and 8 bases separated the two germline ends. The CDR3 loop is CASSESRGNEQFF. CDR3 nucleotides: TGTGCCAGCAGTGAATCCAGGGGCAATGAGCAGTTCTTC.

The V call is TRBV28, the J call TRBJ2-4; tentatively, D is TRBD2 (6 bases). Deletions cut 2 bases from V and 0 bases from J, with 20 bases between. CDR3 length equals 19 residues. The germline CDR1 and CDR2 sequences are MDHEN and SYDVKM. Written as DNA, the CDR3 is TGTGCCAGCAGTTTAACGGGAGTATCCGACCGTCTAGCCAAAAACATTCAGTACTTC. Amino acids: CASSLTGVSDRLAKNIQYF.

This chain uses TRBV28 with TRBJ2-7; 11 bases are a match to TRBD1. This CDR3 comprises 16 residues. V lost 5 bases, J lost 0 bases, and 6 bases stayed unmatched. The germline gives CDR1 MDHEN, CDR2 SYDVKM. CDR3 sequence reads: CASSPEGQGDSYEQYF. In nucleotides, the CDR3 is TGTGCCAGCAGTCCCGAGGGACAGGGGGACTCCTACGAGCAGTACTTC.